The sequence of this TCR beta chain was determined in a study of CD8+CD57+ T cells in acquired aplastic anemia. About the research overall: Mean DNA quantity obtained from sorted CD4+ and CD8+ cells was around 3.2 ug. General study results and limits: A set of twenty-nine CD8+ CDR3 sequences was shared between patients and controls, and these sequences appeared highly expressed in patients.

The template for TCR beta VDJ and CDR3 sequence profiling was genomic DNA. TCRdb used MiXCR to reprocess the reads, holding one entry per CDR3 protein. The sample has around 250,000 distinct CDR3 sequences, 45% to 70% seen once. The germline gives CDR1 MNHEY, CDR2 SVGAGI. Trimming left V 7 bases short and J 5 bases short, with 17 bases between. There are 14 residues in the CDR3. This clonotype was detected only a few times. Its antigen is still unknown. The receptor's source is a human donor with severe aplastic anemia or a healthy control (not recorded which). The rearrangement uses TRBV6-5 and TRBJ2-5; possibly TRBD1 for D (6 bases). Sample: sorted CD4+, CD8+, or CD8+CD57+ T cells (not recorded which) from PBMCs. The CDR3 DNA reads as TGTGCCAGCACCCGCACAGGGTTCGGGGAGACCCAGTACTTC. It yields the protein CASTRTGFGETQYF.